What follows are 26 T cell receptor beta chains derived from one specimen sequenced in a study of blood T cell repertoires in COVID-19. Profiled with immunoSEQ multiplex PCR; TCRdb holds only in-frame clones, not every one. Here the sample spans 300,000 to 350,000 clones, roughly 90% being singletons. The specimen was PBMCs or T cells enriched from blood (not recorded which). All receptors come from a woman aged 30 to 39 who had recovered from COVID-19.

The chain carries TRBV11-2 and TRBJ2-2; 9 bases are a match to TRBD2. This CDR3 is built from 15 residues. Germline V gene lookup returns CDR1 SGHAT and CDR2 FQNNGV. V lost 4 bases, J lost 6 bases, and 6 bases stayed unmatched. The CDR3 sequence: CASSSIAGASGELFF. The CDR3 coding sequence is TGTGCCAGCAGCTCTATAGCGGGAGCGTCCGGGGAGCTGTTTTTT.

V and J are TRBV19 and TRBJ1-4, with a weak D call TRBD1 (5 bases). CDR1 LNHDA and CDR2 SQIVND come from the germline V gene (reference sequence). Trimming removed 8 bases at V and 1 base at J, with 11 bases between. The CDR3 runs 14 residues. The CDR3 reads CASGRGLTNEKLFF. CDR3 nucleotide sequence: TGTGCCAGTGGTAGGGGCCTAACTAATGAAAAACTGTTTTTT.

Only one count was recorded for this clone. J is TRBJ2-3 and V is TRBV7-1; TRBD1 matches 9 bases. TRBV7-1 is an open reading frame whose function is uncertain. This CDR3 has 24 residues. With V trimmed by 2 bases and J by 1 base, 28 bases remained unmatched. As DNA, the CDR3 is TGTGCCAGCAGCTCACCGGGACAGGGAGGTATTAGCATGACTCCGACTCTCGGCACAGATACGCAGTATTTT. Encoded protein: CASSSPGQGGISMTPTLGTDTQYF.

The rearrangement joins TRBV5-1 to TRBJ2-3; D may be TRBD1 (6 bases). V was pared by 0 bases and J by 2 bases, with 10 bases between. The length of the CDR3 is 15 residues. Per the germline V gene, CDR1 is SGHRS and CDR2 is YFSETQ. The CDR3 nucleotides read TGCGCCAGCAGCTTGGGACAGGAGTACACAGATACGCAGTATTTT. Translation: CASSLGQEYTDTQYF.

The chain joins TRBV7-3 to TRBJ2-3; D might be TRBD2 (6 bases). Trimming removed 1 base from V and 3 bases from J, with 8 bases in between. Germline V CDR1 and CDR2: SGHTA, FQGTGA. CDR3 size: 14 residues. CDR3 amino acids: CASSLSGTTDTQYF. Written as DNA, the CDR3 is TGTGCCAGCAGCTTAAGCGGGACGACAGATACGCAGTATTTT.

This chain links TRBV19 with TRBJ2-5, with D possibly TRBD1 on 5 matching bases. V was clipped by 0 bases and J by 5 bases, with 16 bases between them. From germline, CDR1 is LNHDA and CDR2 SQIVND (reference sequence). The CDR3 length is 16 residues. The CDR3 is CASSIDPFVGQETQYF. The CDR3 nucleotides read TGTGCCAGTAGTATAGATCCATTCGTGGGGCAGGAGACCCAGTACTTC.

This chain connects TRBV7-9 to TRBJ2-1, with 10 bases aligning to TRBD2. V was clipped by 2 bases and J by 9 bases; unmatched bases: 13. This CDR3 has 17 amino acids. The germline V gene encodes CDR1 SEHNR and CDR2 FQNEAQ (reference sequence). CDR3 sequence: CASSLNLAGAKVVEQFF. For the CDR3, the DNA is TGTGCCAGCAGCTTAAACCTAGCGGGAGCCAAGGTGGTTGAGCAGTTCTTC.

V usage is TRBV6-1 and J usage is TRBJ1-6, with D perhaps TRBD1 (5 bases). Germline lookup yields CDR1 MNHNS and CDR2 SASEGT. This CDR3 contains 16 residues. V was pared by 2 bases and J by 7 bases, with 15 bases between. The CDR3 here is CASSEMGGAMNSPLHF. As DNA, the CDR3 is TGTGCCAGCAGTGAAATGGGGGGAGCTATGAATTCACCCCTCCACTTT.

The chain links TRBV7-9 to TRBJ2-1; 16 bases line up with TRBD2. Germline CDR1 reads SEHNR; CDR2 reads FQNEAQ (reference sequence). The CDR3 loop spans 17 amino acids. J was trimmed by 8 bases and V by 1 base; bases with no gene match: 5. The CDR3 bases are TGTGCCAGCAGCTTAGTAGGGACTAGCGGGAGGGCCGATGAGCAGTTCTTC. Its protein is CASSLVGTSGRADEQFF.

The rearrangement links TRBV10-3 to TRBJ2-1; D ambiguous. Trimming stripped 2 bases from V and 5 bases from J, with 10 bases between. Per the germline V gene, CDR1 is ENHRY and CDR2 is SYGVKD. The CDR3 totals 14 residues. Here the CDR3 DNA reads TGTGCCATCAGTGAGATAATGGCCGACAATGAGCAGTTCTTC. Its protein is CAISEIMADNEQFF.

V usage is TRBV6-5 and J usage is TRBJ1-1, with TRBD1 as a possible D gene (6 bases). Germline V lookup: CDR1 MNHEY, CDR2 SVGAGI. Trimming removed 6 bases from V and 4 bases from J, with 12 bases in between. The CDR3 is made up of 13 amino acids. The CDR3: CASRGQLSTEAFF. The CDR3 bases are TGTGCCAGCAGAGGACAGTTAAGCACTGAAGCTTTCTTT.

J is TRBJ1-2 and V is TRBV30, with 8 positions matching TRBD1. In germline, CDR1 is GTSNPN, CDR2 SVGIG (reference sequence). This CDR3 has 16 amino acids. V lost 5 bases and J lost 4; bases outside the gene matches: 15. The CDR3 coding sequence is TGTGCCTGGGTCCACGGGCAGGGGGCGCGGGGCTATGGCTACACCTTC. This gives the protein CAWVHGQGARGYGYTF.

V gene TRBV5-4 combines with J gene TRBJ2-3; TRBD2 matches at 8 bases. With 1 base clipped from V and 0 bases from J, the junction kept 4 bases outside the gene matches. The CDR3 runs 16 residues. Germline lookup yields CDR1 SGHNT and CDR2 YYREEE (reference sequence). The CDR3 is CASSLRLAGSTDTQYF. The DNA of the CDR3 is TGTGCCAGCAGCTTGAGGCTAGCGGGTAGCACAGATACGCAGTATTTT.

This clone was observed a handful of times. The chain recombines TRBV7-9 with TRBJ1-3, with 9 bases identical to TRBD1. There are 19 residues in the CDR3. CDR1 and CDR2 (germline): SEHNR, FQNEAQ (reference sequence). V shed 0 bases, J shed 0 bases, and the junction held 9 bases outside the gene matches. The CDR3 loop is CASSLAPRTGVHSGNTIYF. The CDR3 DNA is TGTGCCAGCAGCTTAGCGCCGAGGACAGGGGTCCACTCTGGAAACACCATATATTTT.

The V call is TRBV10-1, the J call TRBJ1-5; perhaps TRBD1 as D (6 bases). CDR1 WNHNN and CDR2 SYGVQD come from the germline V gene (reference sequence). Trimming removed 11 bases at V and 4 bases at J, with 12 bases between. This CDR3 is 12 amino acids long. The CDR3 spells CAGGGGNQPQHF. For the CDR3, the DNA is TGCGCCGGGGGAGGGGGTAATCAGCCCCAGCATTTT.

This clone was seen once. J is TRBJ2-3 and V is TRBV4-3; D gene ambiguous. The CDR3 is 16 residues long. Per germline, CDR1 LGHNA and CDR2 YSLEER. The V end was cut by 0 bases, the J end by 0 bases, with 10 bases between. The CDR3 spells CASSQDMARSTDTQYF. The CDR3 region has the DNA TGCGCCAGCAGCCAAGATATGGCTAGGAGCACAGATACGCAGTATTTT.

This rearrangement joins TRBV19 to TRBJ2-7, with unresolved D. This CDR3 is 13 amino acids long. With 4 bases removed from V and 3 bases from J, the gap between germline ends came to 10 bases. Germline V gene sequence: CDR1 LNHDA, CDR2 SQIVND (reference sequence). CDR3 coding DNA: TGTGCCAGTAGTAGCACTCTCTTCTACGAGCAGTACTTC. Its translation: CASSSTLFYEQYF.

The chain uses TRBV5-1 and TRBJ1-1; D remains ambiguous. Trimming removed 2 bases at V and 1 base at J, with 6 bases between. From germline, CDR1 is SGHRS and CDR2 YFSETQ. The CDR3 runs to 13 residues. The CDR3 sequence is CASSLRENTEAFF. CDR3 DNA: TGCGCCAGCAGCTTACGGGAGAACACTGAAGCTTTCTTT.

The CDR3 region is CASSLGTGEHEQYF. In DNA, the CDR3 is TGTGCCAGCAGCTTAGGAACAGGGGAGCACGAGCAGTACTTC. The chain carries TRBV7-9 and TRBJ2-7, with 7 nucleotides matching TRBD1. V shed 1 base, J shed 5 bases, and the junction held 5 bases outside the gene matches. Germline values: CDR1 SEHNR, CDR2 FQNEAQ (reference sequence). The CDR3 extends over 14 amino acids.

The chain has TRBV6-5 and TRBJ1-1; D gene unclear. Per germline, CDR1 MNHEY and CDR2 SVGAGI. The CDR3 is 13 amino acids. V shed 10 bases and J shed 1 base, with 13 bases lying between them. The DNA for the CDR3 is TGTGCCACCCGACCTCGGGGGAACACTGAAGCTTTCTTT. Its translation is CATRPRGNTEAFF.

The chain recombines TRBV7-2 with TRBJ1-5; D may be TRBD1 (6 bases). Germline values: CDR1 SGHTA, CDR2 FQGNSA. The CDR3 is 14 residues long. V was cut by 3 bases and J by 5 bases, with 11 bases left in between. The CDR3 sequence is CASSFRDNYQPQHF. CDR3 DNA: TGTGCCAGCAGCTTCCGGGACAATTATCAGCCCCAGCATTTT. Based on the CDR3 plus reference TRBV7-2 and TRBJ1-5, the full variable domain is GAGVSQSPSNKVTEKGKDVELRCDPISGHTALYWYRQSLGQGLEFLIYFQGNSAPDKSGLPSDRFSAERTGGSVSTLTIQRTQQEDSAVYLCASSFRDNYQPQHFGDGTRLSIL.

The chain couples TRBV27 to TRBJ1-5, with D uncertain. Trimming removed 4 bases from V and 4 bases from J, with 8 bases in between. Germline CDR1 is MNHEY and CDR2 is SMNVEV (reference sequence). The CDR3 sequence is 13 residues long. The CDR3 region is CASSYGPNQPQHF. In DNA form, the CDR3 reads TGTGCCAGCAGTTATGGCCCTAATCAGCCCCAGCATTTT.

This clone has just one count. The chain joins TRBV29-1 to TRBJ2-7; TRBD1 agrees at 8 bases. Germline CDR1 and CDR2: SQVTM and ANQGSEA. The CDR3 length is 13 residues. V was clipped by 7 bases and J by 4 bases; unmatched bases: 9. The CDR3 reads CSASPGQAYEQYF. CDR3 DNA sequence: TGCAGCGCTTCTCCGGGACAGGCTTACGAGCAGTACTTC.

The chain's CDR3 is CASSSGPSPLHF. In DNA form, the CDR3 reads TGTGCCAGCAGCTCCGGTCCTTCACCCCTCCACTTT. This chain uses TRBV7-9 with TRBJ1-6; D gene uncertain. Trimming removed 4 bases at V and 9 bases at J, with 7 bases between. The CDR3 has 12 amino acids. Looked up from germline, CDR1 is SEHNR and CDR2 is FQNEAQ (reference sequence). The full variable domain, completed using reference TRBV7-9 and TRBJ1-6, is DTGVSQNPRHKITKRGQNVTFRCDPISEHNRLYWYRQTLGQGPEFLTYFQNEAQLEKSRLLSDRFSAERPKGSFSTLEIQRTEQGDSAMYLCASSSGPSPLHFGNGTRLTVT.

The V gene is TRBV7-9, the J gene TRBJ2-5; 11 bases match TRBD2. The CDR3 is 18 residues long. Germline CDR1 reads SEHNR; CDR2 reads FQNEAQ (reference sequence). J gave up 1 base and V 3 bases, and 10 bases lay outside the gene matches. The CDR3 DNA follows: TGTGCCAGCAGCTTGGCGGGGCTAGCGGGAGGACCCCAAGAGACCCAGTACTTC. Protein sequence: CASSLAGLAGGPQETQYF.

The rearrangement joins TRBV18 to TRBJ1-5; D is perhaps TRBD1 (6 bases). The germline V gene encodes CDR1 KGHSH and CDR2 LQKENI. V was pared by 1 base and J by 0 bases, with 13 bases between. The CDR3 has 17 amino acids. DNA of the CDR3: TGTGCCAGCTCACCACAAGTGCAGGGGTATAGCAATCAGCCCCAGCATTTT. This encodes CASSPQVQGYSNQPQHF.